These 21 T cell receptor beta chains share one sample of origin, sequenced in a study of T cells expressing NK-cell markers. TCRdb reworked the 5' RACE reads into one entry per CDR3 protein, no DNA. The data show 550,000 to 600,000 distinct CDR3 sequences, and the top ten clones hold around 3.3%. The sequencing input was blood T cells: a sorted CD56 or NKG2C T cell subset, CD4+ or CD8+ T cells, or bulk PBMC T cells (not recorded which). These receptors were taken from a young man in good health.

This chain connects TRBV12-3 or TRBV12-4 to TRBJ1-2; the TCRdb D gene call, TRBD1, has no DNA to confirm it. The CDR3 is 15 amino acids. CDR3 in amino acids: CASSAPGQGTYGYTF.

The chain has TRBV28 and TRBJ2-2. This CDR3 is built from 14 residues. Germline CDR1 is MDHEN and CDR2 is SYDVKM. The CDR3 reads CASSYEVRAGELFF.

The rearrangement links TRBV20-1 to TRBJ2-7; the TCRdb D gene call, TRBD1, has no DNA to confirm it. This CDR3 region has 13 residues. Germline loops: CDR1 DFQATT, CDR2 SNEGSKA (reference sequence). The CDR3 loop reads CSAPNRYTYEQYF.

The CDR3 reads CSVEVGGEETQYF. The gene calls are TRBV29-1 and TRBJ2-5; the D gene TCRdb calls, TRBD1, cannot be checked with no DNA. CDR1 SQVTM and CDR2 ANQGSEA come from the germline V gene. The CDR3 length is 13 residues.

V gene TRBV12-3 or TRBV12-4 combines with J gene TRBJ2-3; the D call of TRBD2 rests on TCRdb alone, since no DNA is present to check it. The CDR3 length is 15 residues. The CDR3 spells CASTLLAGGTDTQYF.

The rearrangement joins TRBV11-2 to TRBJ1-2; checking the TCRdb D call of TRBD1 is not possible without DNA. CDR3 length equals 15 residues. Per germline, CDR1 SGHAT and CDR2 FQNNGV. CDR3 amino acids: CASSLASGNLHGYTF.

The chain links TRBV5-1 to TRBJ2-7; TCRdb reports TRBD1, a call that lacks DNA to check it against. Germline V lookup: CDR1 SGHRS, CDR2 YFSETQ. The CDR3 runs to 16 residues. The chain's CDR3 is CASSLYSGQGSHEQYF.

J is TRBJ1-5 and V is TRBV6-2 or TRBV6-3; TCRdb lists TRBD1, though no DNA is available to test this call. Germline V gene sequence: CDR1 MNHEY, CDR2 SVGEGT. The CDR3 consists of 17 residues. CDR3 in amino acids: CASSYSKTAYSNQPQHF.

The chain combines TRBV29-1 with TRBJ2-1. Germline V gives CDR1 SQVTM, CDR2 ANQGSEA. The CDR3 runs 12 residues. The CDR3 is CSVDFGENEQFF.

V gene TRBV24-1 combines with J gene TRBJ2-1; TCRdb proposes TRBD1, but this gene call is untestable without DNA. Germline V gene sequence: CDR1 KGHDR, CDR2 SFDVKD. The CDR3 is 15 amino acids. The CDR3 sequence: CATSGKGLSPYEQFF.

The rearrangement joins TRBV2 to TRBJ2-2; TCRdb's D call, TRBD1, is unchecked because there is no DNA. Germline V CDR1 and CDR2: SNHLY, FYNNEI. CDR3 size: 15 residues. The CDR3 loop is CASSGQGIGTGELFF.

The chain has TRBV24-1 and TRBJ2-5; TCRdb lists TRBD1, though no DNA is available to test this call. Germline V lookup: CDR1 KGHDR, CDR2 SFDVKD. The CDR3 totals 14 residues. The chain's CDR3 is CATSMGQGRKTQYF.

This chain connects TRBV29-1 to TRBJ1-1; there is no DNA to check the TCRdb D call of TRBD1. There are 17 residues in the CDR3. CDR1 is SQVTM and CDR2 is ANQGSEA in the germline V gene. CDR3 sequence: CSAGPGGGPTWNTEAFF.

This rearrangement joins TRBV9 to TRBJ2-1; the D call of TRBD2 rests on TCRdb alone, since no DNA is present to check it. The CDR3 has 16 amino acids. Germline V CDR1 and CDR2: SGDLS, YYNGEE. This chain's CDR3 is CASSVIGTTIYNEQFF.

This CDR3 reads CASSQTSGSSQFF. The chain links TRBV14 to TRBJ2-1; TCRdb reports TRBD2, a call that lacks DNA to check it against. The CDR3 loop spans 13 amino acids. CDR1 SGHDN and CDR2 FVKESK come from the germline V gene.

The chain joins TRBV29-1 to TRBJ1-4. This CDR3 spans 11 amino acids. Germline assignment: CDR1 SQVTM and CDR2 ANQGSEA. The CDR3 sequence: CSALYNEKLFF.

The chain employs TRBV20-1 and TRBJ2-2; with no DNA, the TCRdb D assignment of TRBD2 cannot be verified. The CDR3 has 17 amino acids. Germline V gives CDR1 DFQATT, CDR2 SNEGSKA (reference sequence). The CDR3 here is CSASYGRGLSPTGELFF.

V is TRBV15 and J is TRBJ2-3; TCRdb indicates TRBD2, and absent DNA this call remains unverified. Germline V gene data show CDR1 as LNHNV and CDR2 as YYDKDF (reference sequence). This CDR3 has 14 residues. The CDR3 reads CATVMGGLTDTQYF.

This CDR3 reads CASSQADGTQYF. The rearrangement joins TRBV3-1 to TRBJ2-5. The CDR3 is made up of 12 amino acids. Germline V gene lookup returns CDR1 LGHDT and CDR2 YNNKEL (reference sequence).

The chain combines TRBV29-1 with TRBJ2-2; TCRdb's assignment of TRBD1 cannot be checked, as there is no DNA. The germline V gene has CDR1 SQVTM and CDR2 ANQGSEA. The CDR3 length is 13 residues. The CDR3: CSVRGTDTGELFF.

Here the CDR3 reads CSVAPEGGELFF. This sequence joins TRBV29-1 and TRBJ2-2; the TCRdb call, TRBD2, lacks DNA for checking. Germline V gene lookup returns CDR1 SQVTM and CDR2 ANQGSEA. The CDR3 has 12 amino acids.